The next 10 T cell receptor beta chains were all read from a single sample in a study of cytotoxic CD8 clonotypes in ibrutinib-treated CLL. The table came from immunoSEQ multiplex PCR; TCRdb's copy has only in-frame clones and leaves some out. The sample consists of 42,000 or so clones, approximately 67% of them appearing once. Sequencing used PBMCs, obtained at disease progression, from a patient treated with ibrutinib. These receptors were obtained from a human donor with chronic lymphocytic leukemia.

A few counts support this clone. The chain is built from TRBV11-1 and TRBJ2-1; D unresolved. Germline V gene lookup returns CDR1 SGHAT and CDR2 FQDESV (reference sequence). V lost 6 bases and J lost 8, with 11 bases in between. The CDR3 is 12 residues long. The CDR3 protein is CASSLYRDEQFF. The CDR3 bases are TGTGCCAGCAGTCTATATCGCGATGAGCAGTTCTTC. Using reference TRBV11-1 and TRBJ2-1 for the parts outside the CDR3, the full variable domain is EAEVAQSPRYKITEKSQAVAFWCDPISGHATLYWYRQILGQGPELLVQFQDESVVDDSQLPKDRFSAERLKGVDSTLKIQPAELGDSAMYLCASSLYRDEQFFGPGTRLTVL.

V is TRBV6-1 and J is TRBJ2-1; TRBD2 matches 8 bases. Germline loops: CDR1 MNHNS, CDR2 SASEGT. This CDR3 is 15 amino acids long. V lost 5 bases, J lost 5 bases, and 8 bases stayed unmatched. CDR3 in amino acids: CASSSLAGSHNEQFF. The CDR3 region has the DNA TGTGCCAGCAGTTCATTAGCGGGGTCCCACAATGAGCAGTTCTTC.

Remarks on this clone: The same CDR3 also results from other DNA sequences found in this sample. This chain uses TRBV18 with TRBJ1-2, with D possibly TRBD1 on 5 matching bases. V lost 3 bases and J 4 bases, leaving 12 bases between the germline ends. CDR1 is KGHSH, CDR2 LQKENI, per germline. The CDR3 is 14 residues long. The CDR3 sequence is CASSPSGTGYGYTF. The DNA for the CDR3 is TGTGCCAGCTCACCGTCGGGGACGGGCTATGGCTACACCTTC.

This chain connects TRBV28 to TRBJ1-1; D is uncertain. Germline V gives CDR1 MDHEN, CDR2 SYDVKM. This CDR3 has 12 amino acids. Trimming pared 6 bases from V and 11 bases from J, leaving 16 bases between. CDR3 coding DNA: TGTGCCAGCAGGTTCTTTGAAGGGTCTGCTTTCTTT. Translation gives CASRFFEGSAFF.

In this sample, this clone turned up a few times. CDR3 sequence: CARSGTSANTGELFF. Written as DNA, the CDR3 is TGTGCCAGAAGCGGCACTAGCGCGAACACCGGGGAGCTGTTTTTT. The chain couples TRBV5-3 to TRBJ2-2, with 7 bases that match TRBD2. TRBV5-3 counts as an open reading frame of uncertain function. The CDR3 extends over 15 amino acids. V lost 4 bases, J lost 0 bases, and 3 bases stayed unmatched.

The chain joins TRBV9 to TRBJ2-2; 9 bases are shared with TRBD1. Germline CDR1 SGDLS, CDR2 YYNGEE. Unmatched junction bases numbered 9, after V lost 4 bases and J lost 5 bases. There are 16 residues in the CDR3. CDR3 in amino acids: CASSFRQGVGTGELFF. CDR3 bases: TGTGCCAGCAGCTTCCGACAGGGGGTCGGTACCGGGGAGCTGTTTTTT.

The rearrangement joins TRBV19 to TRBJ1-5; D is possibly TRBD1 (6 bases). The V end lost 7 bases, the J end lost 3 bases, and 19 bases lay between the germline ends. Germline assignment: CDR1 LNHDA and CDR2 SQIVND (reference sequence). The CDR3 extends over 16 amino acids. CDR3 sequence: CASTTGGGLLNQPQHF. The CDR3 DNA reads as TGTGCCAGTACCACCGGGGGGGGGCTGCTCAATCAGCCCCAGCATTTT. The full variable domain, rest sourced from reference TRBV19 and TRBJ1-5, is DGGITQSPKYLFRKEGQNVTLSCEQNLNHDAMYWYRQDPGQGLRLIYYSQIVNDFQKGDIAEGYSVSREKKESFPLTVTSAQKNPTAFYLCASTTGGGLLNQPQHFGDGTRLSIL.

With regard to this clone: At the DNA level, this CDR3 is encoded by other sequences in the same sample as well. V is TRBV27 and J is TRBJ2-1, with D maybe TRBD2 (5 bases). V gave up 5 bases and J gave up 5 bases, with 13 bases separating them. This CDR3 region has 14 residues. Germline CDR1 and CDR2: MNHEY and SMNVEV (reference sequence). The CDR3 sequence: CASSPRTGNNEQFF. The CDR3, as DNA: TGTGCCAGCAGTCCCAGGACGGGAAACAATGAGCAGTTCTTC.

The DNA of the CDR3 is TGTGCCAGCAGTGAAAGGGGGGACAGGGGGAATCGGGAGCAGTTCTTC. Protein: CASSERGDRGNREQFF. The chain is built from TRBV25-1 and TRBJ2-1, with 11 bases identical to TRBD1. Germline trimming cut 2 bases from V and 10 bases from J; bases unmatched to any gene: 10. Per the germline V gene, CDR1 is MGHDK and CDR2 is SYGVNS. This CDR3 has 16 amino acids.

The CDR3 sequence: CASSIGEGGRYDAEAFF. In nucleotides, the CDR3 is TGTGCCAGTAGTATCGGTGAAGGCGGGCGGTACGACGCTGAAGCTTTCTTT. The chain recombines TRBV19 with TRBJ1-1; no clear D. Germline V gene data show CDR1 as LNHDA and CDR2 as SQIVND (reference sequence). This CDR3 spans 17 amino acids. V was shortened by 3 bases and J by 6 bases, with 23 bases between the two germline ends.